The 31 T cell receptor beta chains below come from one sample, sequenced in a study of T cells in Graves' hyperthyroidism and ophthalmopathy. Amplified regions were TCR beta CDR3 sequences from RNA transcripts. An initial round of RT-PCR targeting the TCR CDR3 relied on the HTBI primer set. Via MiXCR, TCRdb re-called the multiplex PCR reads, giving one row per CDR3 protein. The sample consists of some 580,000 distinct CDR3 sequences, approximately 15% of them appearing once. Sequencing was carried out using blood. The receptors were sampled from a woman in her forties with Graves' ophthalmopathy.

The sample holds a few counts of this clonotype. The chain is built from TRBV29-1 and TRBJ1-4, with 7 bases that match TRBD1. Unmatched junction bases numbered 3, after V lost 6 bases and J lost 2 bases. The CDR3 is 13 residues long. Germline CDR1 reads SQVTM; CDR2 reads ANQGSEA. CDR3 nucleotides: TGCAGCGTCGCACAGGGGACTAATGAAAAACTGTTTTTT. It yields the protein CSVAQGTNEKLFF.

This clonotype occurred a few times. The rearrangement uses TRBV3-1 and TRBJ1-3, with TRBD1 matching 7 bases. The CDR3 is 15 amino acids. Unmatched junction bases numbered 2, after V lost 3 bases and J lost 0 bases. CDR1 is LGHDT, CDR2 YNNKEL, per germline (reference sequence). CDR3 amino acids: CASSQGQHSGNTIYF. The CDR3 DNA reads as TGTGCCAGCAGCCAGGGACAGCACTCTGGAAACACCATATATTTT.

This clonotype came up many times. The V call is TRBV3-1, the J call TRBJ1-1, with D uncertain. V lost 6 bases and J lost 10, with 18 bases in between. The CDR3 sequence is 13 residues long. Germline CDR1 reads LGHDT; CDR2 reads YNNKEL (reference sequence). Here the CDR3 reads CASSPGRHGLAFF. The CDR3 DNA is TGTGCCAGCAGTCCCGGAAGACACGGGCTAGCTTTCTTT.

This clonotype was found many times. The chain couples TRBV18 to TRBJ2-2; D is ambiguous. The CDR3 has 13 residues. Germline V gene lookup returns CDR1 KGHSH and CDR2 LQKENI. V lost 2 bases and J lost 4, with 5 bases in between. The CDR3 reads CASSPWVTGELFF. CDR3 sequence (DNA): TGTGCCAGCTCACCATGGGTCACCGGGGAGCTGTTTTTT. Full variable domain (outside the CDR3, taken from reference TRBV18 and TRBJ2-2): NAGVMQNPRHLVRRRGQEARLRCSPMKGHSHVYWYRQLPEEGLKFMVYLQKENIIDESGMPKERFSAEFPKEGPSILRIQQVVRGDSAAYFCASSPWVTGELFFGEGSRLTVL.

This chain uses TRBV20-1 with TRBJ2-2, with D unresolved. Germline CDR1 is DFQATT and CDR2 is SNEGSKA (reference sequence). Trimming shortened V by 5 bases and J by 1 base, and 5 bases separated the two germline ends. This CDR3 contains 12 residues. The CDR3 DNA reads TGCAGTGCTGAAAAGAACACCGGGGAGCTGTTTTTT. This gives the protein CSAEKNTGELFF.

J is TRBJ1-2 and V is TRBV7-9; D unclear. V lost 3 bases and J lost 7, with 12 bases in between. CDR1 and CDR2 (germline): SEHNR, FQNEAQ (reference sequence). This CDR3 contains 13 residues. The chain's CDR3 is CASSFQASSGYTF. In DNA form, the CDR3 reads TGTGCCAGCAGCTTTCAGGCGTCCTCTGGCTACACCTTC. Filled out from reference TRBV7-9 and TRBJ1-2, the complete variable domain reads DTGVSQNPRHKITKRGQNVTFRCDPISEHNRLYWYRQTLGQGPEFLTYFQNEAQLEKSRLLSDRFSAERPKGSFSTLEIQRTEQGDSAMYLCASSFQASSGYTFGSGTRLTVV.

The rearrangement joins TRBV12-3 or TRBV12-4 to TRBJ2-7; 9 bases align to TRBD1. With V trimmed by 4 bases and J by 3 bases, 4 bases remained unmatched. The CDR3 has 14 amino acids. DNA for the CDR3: TGTGCCAGCAGTTCGGACAGGGGTTTCTACGAGCAGTACTTC. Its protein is CASSSDRGFYEQYF.

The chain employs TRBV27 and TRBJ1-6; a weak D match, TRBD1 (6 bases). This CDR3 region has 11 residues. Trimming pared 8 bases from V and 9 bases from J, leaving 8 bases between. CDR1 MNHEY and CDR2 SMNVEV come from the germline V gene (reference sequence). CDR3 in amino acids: CASYRVSPLHF. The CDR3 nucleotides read TGTGCCAGCTACAGGGTTTCACCCCTCCACTTT.

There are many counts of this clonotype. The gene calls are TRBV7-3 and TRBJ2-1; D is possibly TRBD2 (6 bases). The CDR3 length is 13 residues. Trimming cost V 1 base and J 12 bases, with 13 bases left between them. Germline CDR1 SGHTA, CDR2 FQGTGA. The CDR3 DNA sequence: TGTGCCAGCAGCTTAAATGGCGGGATGGCGCAGTTCTTC. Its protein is CASSLNGGMAQFF.

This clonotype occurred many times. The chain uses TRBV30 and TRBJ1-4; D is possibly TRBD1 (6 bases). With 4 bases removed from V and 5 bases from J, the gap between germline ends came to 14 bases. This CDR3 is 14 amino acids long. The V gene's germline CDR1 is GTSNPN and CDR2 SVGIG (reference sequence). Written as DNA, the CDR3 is TGTGCCTGGACCTCATGGGGGCGAAATGAAAAACTGTTTTTT. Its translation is CAWTSWGRNEKLFF. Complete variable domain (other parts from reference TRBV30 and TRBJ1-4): SQTIHQWPATLVQPVGSPLSLECTVEGTSNPNLYWYRQAAGRGLQLLFYSVGIGQISSEVPQNLSASRPQDRQFILSSKKLLLSDSGFYLCAWTSWGRNEKLFFGSGTQLSVL.

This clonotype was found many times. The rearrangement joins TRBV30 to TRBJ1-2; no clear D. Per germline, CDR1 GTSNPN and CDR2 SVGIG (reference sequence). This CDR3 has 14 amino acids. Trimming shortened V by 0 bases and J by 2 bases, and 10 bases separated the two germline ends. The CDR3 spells CAWSVEGRNYGYTF. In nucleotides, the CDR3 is TGTGCCTGGAGTGTCGAAGGGAGAAACTATGGCTACACCTTC.

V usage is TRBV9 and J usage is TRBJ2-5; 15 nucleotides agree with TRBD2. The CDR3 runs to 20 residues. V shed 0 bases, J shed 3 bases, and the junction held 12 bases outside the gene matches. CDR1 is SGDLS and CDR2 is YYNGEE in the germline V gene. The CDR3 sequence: CASSVGPSLGLAGGEETQYF. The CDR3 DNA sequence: TGTGCCAGCAGCGTAGGCCCCAGCCTGGGACTAGCGGGGGGTGAAGAGACCCAGTACTTC. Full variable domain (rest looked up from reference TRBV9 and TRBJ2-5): DSGVTQTPKHLITATGQRVTLRCSPRSGDLSVYWYQQSLDQGLQFLIQYYNGEERAKGNILERFSAQQFPDLHSELNLSSLELGDSALYFCASSVGPSLGLAGGEETQYFGPGTRLLVL.

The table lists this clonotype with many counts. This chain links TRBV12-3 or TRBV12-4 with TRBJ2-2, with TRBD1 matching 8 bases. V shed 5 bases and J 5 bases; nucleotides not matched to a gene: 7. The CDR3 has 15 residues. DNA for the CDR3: TGTGCCAGCAGTCCAGGACAGGGCAGGACCGGGGAGCTGTTTTTT. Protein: CASSPGQGRTGELFF.

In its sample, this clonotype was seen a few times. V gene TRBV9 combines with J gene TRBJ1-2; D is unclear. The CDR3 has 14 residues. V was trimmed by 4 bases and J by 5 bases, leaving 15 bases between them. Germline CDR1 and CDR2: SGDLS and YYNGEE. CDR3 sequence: CASSPGPIHYGYTF. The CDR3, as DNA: TGTGCCAGCAGCCCCGGACCGATCCATTATGGCTACACCTTC.

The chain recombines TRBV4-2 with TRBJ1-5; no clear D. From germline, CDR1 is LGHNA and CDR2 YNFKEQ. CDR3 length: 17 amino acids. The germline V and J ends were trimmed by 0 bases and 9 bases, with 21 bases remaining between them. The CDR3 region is CASSQEVPDRGRWPQHF. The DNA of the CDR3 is TGTGCCAGCAGCCAAGAAGTCCCCGACCGCGGCAGGTGGCCCCAGCATTTT.

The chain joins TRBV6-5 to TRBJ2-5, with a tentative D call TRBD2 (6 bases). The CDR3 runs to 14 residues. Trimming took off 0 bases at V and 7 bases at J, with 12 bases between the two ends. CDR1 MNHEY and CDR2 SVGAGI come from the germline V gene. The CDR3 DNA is TGTGCCAGCAGTTACTCGGAGGGTTCCCGGACCCAGTACTTC. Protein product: CASSYSEGSRTQYF.

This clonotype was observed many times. Here the CDR3 reads CSAPVASQGTQYF. The CDR3 bases are TGCAGTGCTCCGGTAGCCTCACAGGGTACGCAGTATTTT. The genes are TRBV20-1 and TRBJ2-3, with D possibly matching TRBD1 (6 bases). Germline loops: CDR1 DFQATT, CDR2 SNEGSKA (reference sequence). V was clipped by 5 bases and J by 8 bases, with 17 bases between them. This CDR3 spans 13 amino acids.

In DNA form, the CDR3 reads TGTGCCAGCAGGTTCATAGCGGGGGGTCACTACGAGCAGTACTTC. Its protein product is CASRFIAGGHYEQYF. The chain employs TRBV28 and TRBJ2-7; 10 bases align to TRBD2. CDR1 and CDR2 (germline): MDHEN, SYDVKM. V lost 6 bases and J lost 3; bases outside the gene matches: 8. The CDR3 is made up of 15 amino acids.

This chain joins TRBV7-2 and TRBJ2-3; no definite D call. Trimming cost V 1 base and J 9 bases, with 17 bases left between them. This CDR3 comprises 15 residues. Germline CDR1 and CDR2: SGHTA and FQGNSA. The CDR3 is CASSLEGGESQTQYF. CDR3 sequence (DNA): TGTGCCAGCAGCTTAGAAGGTGGAGAATCTCAGACGCAGTATTTT.

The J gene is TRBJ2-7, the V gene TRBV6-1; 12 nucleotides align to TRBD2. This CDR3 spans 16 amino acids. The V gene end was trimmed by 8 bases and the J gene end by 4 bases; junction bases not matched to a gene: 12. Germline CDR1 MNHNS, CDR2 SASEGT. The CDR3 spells CASFVGGLAGTYEQYF. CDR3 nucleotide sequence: TGTGCCAGCTTCGTGGGCGGACTAGCGGGGACATACGAGCAGTACTTC.

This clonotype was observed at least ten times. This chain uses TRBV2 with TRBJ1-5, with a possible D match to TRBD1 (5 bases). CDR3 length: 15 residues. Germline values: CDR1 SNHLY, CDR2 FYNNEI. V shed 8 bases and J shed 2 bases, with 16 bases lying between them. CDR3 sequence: CASGAGVRGNQPQHF. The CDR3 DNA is TGTGCCAGCGGGGCGGGGGTTCGGGGCAATCAGCCCCAGCATTTT.

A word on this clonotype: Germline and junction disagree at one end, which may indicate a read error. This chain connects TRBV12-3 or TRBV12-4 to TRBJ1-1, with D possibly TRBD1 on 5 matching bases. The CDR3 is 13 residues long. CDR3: CASSLPWGTKAFF. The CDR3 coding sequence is TGTGCCAGCAGTTTACCTTGGGGCACTAAAGCCTTCTTT.

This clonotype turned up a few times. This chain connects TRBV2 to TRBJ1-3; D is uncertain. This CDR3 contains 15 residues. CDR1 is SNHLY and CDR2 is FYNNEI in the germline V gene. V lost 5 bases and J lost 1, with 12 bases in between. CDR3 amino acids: CASSNGILSGNTIYF. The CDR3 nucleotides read TGTGCCAGCAGTAACGGGATATTATCTGGAAACACCATATATTTT.

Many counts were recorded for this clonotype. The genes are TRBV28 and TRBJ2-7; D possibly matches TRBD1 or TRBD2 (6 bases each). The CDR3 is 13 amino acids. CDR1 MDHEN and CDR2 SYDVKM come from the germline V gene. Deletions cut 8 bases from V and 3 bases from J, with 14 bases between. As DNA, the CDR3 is TGTGCCAGCGTGAGGAGGGGGAGCTACGAGCAGTACTTC. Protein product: CASVRRGSYEQYF.

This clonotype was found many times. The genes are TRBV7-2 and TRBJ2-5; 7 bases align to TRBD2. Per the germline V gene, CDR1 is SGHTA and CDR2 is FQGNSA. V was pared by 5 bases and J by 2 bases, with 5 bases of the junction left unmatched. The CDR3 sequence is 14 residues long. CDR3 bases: TGTGCCAGCAGCAGGGCGGGAGTTCAAGAGACCCAGTACTTC. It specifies CASSRAGVQETQYF.

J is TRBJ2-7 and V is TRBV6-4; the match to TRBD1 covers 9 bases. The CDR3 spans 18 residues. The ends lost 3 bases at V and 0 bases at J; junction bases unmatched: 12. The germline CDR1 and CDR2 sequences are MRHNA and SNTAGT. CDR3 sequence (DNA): TGTGCCAGCAGTGAGGCGGGACAGGGAAAAGCCGCCTCCTACGAGCAGTACTTC. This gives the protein CASSEAGQGKAASYEQYF.

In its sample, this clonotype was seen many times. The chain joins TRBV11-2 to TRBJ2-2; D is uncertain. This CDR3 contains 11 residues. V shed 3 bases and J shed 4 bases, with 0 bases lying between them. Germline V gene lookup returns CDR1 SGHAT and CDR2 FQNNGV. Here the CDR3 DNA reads TGTGCCAGCAGCTTCACCGGGGAGCTGTTTTTT. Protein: CASSFTGELFF.

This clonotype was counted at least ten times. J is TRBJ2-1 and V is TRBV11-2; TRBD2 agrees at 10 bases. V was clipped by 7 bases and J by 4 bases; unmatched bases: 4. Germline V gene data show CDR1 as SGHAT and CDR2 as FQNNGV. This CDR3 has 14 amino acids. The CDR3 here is CASTIAGGYNEQFF. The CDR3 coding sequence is TGTGCCAGCACCATAGCGGGAGGTTACAATGAGCAGTTCTTC.

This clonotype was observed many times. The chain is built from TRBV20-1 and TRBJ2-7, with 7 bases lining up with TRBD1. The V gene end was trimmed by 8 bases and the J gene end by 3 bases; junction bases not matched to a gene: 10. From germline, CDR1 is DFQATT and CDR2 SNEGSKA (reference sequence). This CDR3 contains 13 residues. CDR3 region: CSCARGINYEQYF. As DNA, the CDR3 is TGCAGTTGCGCCAGGGGGATTAACTACGAGCAGTACTTC.

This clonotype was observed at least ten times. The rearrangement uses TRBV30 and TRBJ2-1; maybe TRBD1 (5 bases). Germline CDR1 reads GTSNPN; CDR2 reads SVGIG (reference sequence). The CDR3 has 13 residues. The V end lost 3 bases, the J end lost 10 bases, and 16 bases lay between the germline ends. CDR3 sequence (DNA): TGTGCCTGGAGAGGTAGGGGATACGGGGAGCAGTTCTTC. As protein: CAWRGRGYGEQFF.

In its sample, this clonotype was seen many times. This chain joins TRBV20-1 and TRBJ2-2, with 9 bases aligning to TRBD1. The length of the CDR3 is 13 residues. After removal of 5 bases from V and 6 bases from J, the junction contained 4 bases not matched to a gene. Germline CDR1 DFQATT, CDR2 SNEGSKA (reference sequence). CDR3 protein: CSAGDRAAGELFF. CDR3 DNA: TGCAGTGCTGGGGACAGGGCCGCCGGGGAGCTGTTTTTT.